The rows below give T cell receptor beta chains drawn from one sample of a study of neurological immune-mediated disorders. A single record per CDR3 protein comes from TCRdb applying MiXCR to the 5' RACE reads. The table has about 88,000 distinct CDR3 sequences, 3.5% to 4% seen once. The sample comprised PBMCs. The receptor set was obtained from a woman in her late teens or twenties with multiple sclerosis. Each CDR3 is given with its conserved first and last residue. The order of the fields is clone size, J gene, V gene, D gene, CDR3 DNA, CDR3 protein. The D gene is left open where the match is weak. Clone size appears in some rows only: once, few, many, or a class for an expanded clone.

many | TRBJ2-5 | TRBV3-1 | . | TGTGCCAGCAGCCAAGCCGGACGGGAGACCCAGTACTTC | CASSQAGRETQYF
many | TRBJ1-1 | TRBV28 | . | TGTGCCAGCAGTTCGTGGACATTGTCCATGAACACTGAAGCTTTCTTT | CASSSWTLSMNTEAFF
. | TRBJ1-2 | TRBV4-3 | TRBD1 | TGCGCCAGCAGCCCAGGGACAGGGGGCAGCTATGGCTACACCTTC | CASSPGTGGSYGYTF
many | TRBJ2-5 | TRBV7-6 | . | TGTGCCAGCAGCTTATGGCAGGAAGAGACCCAGTACTTC | CASSLWQEETQYF
many | TRBJ2-5 | TRBV7-2 | TRBD2 | TGTGCCAGCAGCTTATGGGGGAGGGCCGCGGAGACCCAGTACTTC | CASSLWGRAAETQYF
many | TRBJ2-1 | TRBV20-1 | TRBD2 | TGCAGTGCTAGTCCGCTAGCGGCCTACAATGAGCAGTTCTTC | CSASPLAAYNEQFF
few | TRBJ1-1 | TRBV11-3 | . | TGTGCCAGCAGCCCTGGGTCGGATGAAGCTTTCTTT | CASSPGSDEAFF
many | TRBJ2-5 | TRBV5-6 | . | TGTGCCAGCAGTCCCCCGGCTCGGGAGACCCAGTACTTC | CASSPPARETQYF
many | TRBJ2-3 | TRBV29-1 | . | TGCAGCGTTGTCGGCGGAAGCACAGATACGCAGTATTTT | CSVVGGSTDTQYF
many | TRBJ1-4 | TRBV12-3/TRBV12-4 | . | TGTGCCAGCAGTTTTCCGCTGGGGATGGGAAATGAAAAACTGTTTTTT | CASSFPLGMGNEKLFF